This T cell receptor beta chain emerged from a study of beta chain features in type 1 diabetes. Across the whole study: What patients shared with healthy donors was a similar profile of age, gender and cell yields.

This clone was counted only a few times. Its antigen is not identified. Study observations and caveats: Junctions at VDJ sites from type 1 diabetes patients had fewer insertions and more deletions. cDNA sequencing could over-represent cells with high TCR expression.

Reverse transcribing all isolated RNA meant expressed TCRB transcripts were sequenced. The table came from immunoSEQ multiplex PCR; TCRdb's copy has only in-frame clones and leaves some out. The sample lists under 400,000 clones; around 20% were seen once. The V gene's germline CDR1 is MGHRA and CDR2 YSYEKL. Trimming removed 1 base at V and 4 bases at J, with 10 bases between. The CDR3 has 15 amino acids. There was one heparinised blood draw per donor, averaging roughly 0.12 L. V usage is TRBV4-1 and J usage is TRBJ2-2, with no clear D. The sample consisted of naive CD4+ T cells from blood. The sequence was collected from a woman in her late teens or twenties in good health. The CDR3 DNA reads as TGCGCCAGCAGCCAAGCCAGCGTCCTCACCGGGGAGCTGTTTTTT. Translating gives CASSQASVLTGELFF.